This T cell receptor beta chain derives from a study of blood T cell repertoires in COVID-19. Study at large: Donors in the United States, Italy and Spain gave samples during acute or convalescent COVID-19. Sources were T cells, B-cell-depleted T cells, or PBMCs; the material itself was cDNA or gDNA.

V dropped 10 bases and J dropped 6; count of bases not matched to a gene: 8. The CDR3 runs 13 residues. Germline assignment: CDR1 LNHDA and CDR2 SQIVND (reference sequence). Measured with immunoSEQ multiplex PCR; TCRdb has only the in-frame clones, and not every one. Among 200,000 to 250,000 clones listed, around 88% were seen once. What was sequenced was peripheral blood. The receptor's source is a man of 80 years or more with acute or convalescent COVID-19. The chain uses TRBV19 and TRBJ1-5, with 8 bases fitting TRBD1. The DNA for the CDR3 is TGTGCCACGGACAGGGCCGTGGGTCAGCCCCAGCATTTT. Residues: CATDRAVGQPQHF.